A selection of T cell receptor beta chains follows, all from one sample in a study of blood T cells in healthy people across ages. TCRdb reprocessed the 5' RACE reads with MiXCR, giving one entry per CDR3 protein. Of about 1.8 million distinct CDR3 sequences detected, around 48% appear once; the ten largest clones hold approximately 2%. The specimen sequenced was blood. All receptors derive from a woman between 40 and 55 years old in good health. Both conserved end residues are part of each CDR3. Each record gives: CDR3 protein, CDR3 DNA, V gene, CDR3 length, J gene, D gene, clone size. A D gene is named only where the DNA matches it firmly. Some rows have no size entry. The others give once, few or many, or a class for an expanded clone.

CDR3aa: CASLGQGANEQYF
CDR3nt: TGTGCCAGCCTCGGCCAGGGGGCGAACGAGCAGTACTTC
v_gene: TRBV6-6
len: 13
j_gene: TRBJ2-7
d_gene: TRBD1
abundance: .

CDR3aa: CATSDRTGSYEQYF
CDR3nt: TGTGCCACCAGTGACCGGACAGGGTCCTACGAGCAGTACTTC
v_gene: TRBV24-1
len: 14
j_gene: TRBJ2-7
d_gene: TRBD1
abundance: .

CDR3aa: CASSLTPALLAKNIQYF
CDR3nt: TGTGCCAGCAGCTTAACCCCTGCCCTACTAGCCAAAAACATTCAGTACTTC
v_gene: TRBV11-2
len: 17
j_gene: TRBJ2-4
d_gene: .
abundance: few

CDR3aa: CASSRQSSGYTF
CDR3nt: TGTGCCAGCAGCCGACAGTCCTCTGGCTACACCTTC
v_gene: TRBV6-2/TRBV6-3
len: 12
j_gene: TRBJ1-2
d_gene: .
abundance: .

CDR3aa: CASSMGTYEQYF
CDR3nt: TGCGCCAGCAGTATGGGGACCTACGAGCAGTACTTC
v_gene: TRBV10-1
len: 12
j_gene: TRBJ2-7
d_gene: .
abundance: .

CDR3aa: CASSVGGGGEQYF
CDR3nt: TGTGCCAGCAGTGTCGGCGGGGGCGGCGAGCAGTACTTC
v_gene: TRBV12-3/TRBV12-4
len: 13
j_gene: TRBJ2-7
d_gene: .
abundance: few

CDR3aa: CASSLGTASTTLHF
CDR3nt: TGCGCCAGCAGCCTGGGGACAGCCTCAACCACCCTCCACTTT
v_gene: TRBV5-1
len: 14
j_gene: TRBJ1-6
d_gene: TRBD1
abundance: once

CDR3aa: CASSFDRERTDTQYF
CDR3nt: TGTGCCAGCAGTTTCGACAGGGAGAGGACAGATACGCAGTATTTT
v_gene: TRBV28
len: 15
j_gene: TRBJ2-3
d_gene: TRBD1
abundance: few

CDR3aa: CASSPVGYSVNTEAFF
CDR3nt: TGTGCCAGCAGCCCTGTGGGATACTCGGTGAACACTGAAGCTTTCTTT
v_gene: TRBV28
len: 16
j_gene: TRBJ1-1
d_gene: .
abundance: .

CDR3aa: CASSLSSQGEAFF
CDR3nt: TGTGCCAGCAGTTTGTCCTCTCAGGGTGAAGCTTTCTTT
v_gene: TRBV28
len: 13
j_gene: TRBJ1-1
d_gene: .
abundance: .

CDR3aa: CAIRNRDRDYEQYF
CDR3nt: TGTGCCATCAGGAACCGGGACAGAGACTACGAGCAGTACTTC
v_gene: TRBV10-3
len: 14
j_gene: TRBJ2-7
d_gene: TRBD1
abundance: few

CDR3aa: CASSMASGGQGEQFF
CDR3nt: TGTGCCAGCAGCATGGCTAGCGGGGGCCAAGGTGAGCAGTTCTTC
v_gene: TRBV9
len: 15
j_gene: TRBJ2-1
d_gene: TRBD2
abundance: few

CDR3aa: CAGSRGQDLYGYTF
CDR3nt: TGTGCCGGCAGCCGGGGACAGGATCTTTATGGCTACACCTTC
v_gene: TRBV6-6
len: 14
j_gene: TRBJ1-2
d_gene: TRBD1
abundance: .

CDR3aa: CASKPSGEQETQYF
CDR3nt: TGTGCCAGCAAGCCTAGCGGAGAACAAGAGACCCAGTACTTC
v_gene: TRBV28
len: 14
j_gene: TRBJ2-5
d_gene: TRBD2
abundance: .

CDR3aa: CATFQRQVSGANVLTF
CDR3nt: TGTGCCACCTTCCAACGACAGGTCTCTGGGGCCAACGTCCTGACTTTC
v_gene: TRBV24-1
len: 16
j_gene: TRBJ2-6
d_gene: .
abundance: .

CDR3aa: CSARDLGGGPDTQYF
CDR3nt: TGCAGTGCTAGAGATCTGGGCGGGGGGCCAGATACGCAGTATTTT
v_gene: TRBV20-1
len: 15
j_gene: TRBJ2-3
d_gene: TRBD2
abundance: .

CDR3aa: CASSLLPQGTEQFF
CDR3nt: TGTGCCAGCAGTTTATTGCCCCAGGGCACTGAGCAGTTCTTC
v_gene: TRBV27
len: 14
j_gene: TRBJ2-1
d_gene: .
abundance: .

CDR3aa: CSARMGWTQYF
CDR3nt: TGCAGTGCCAGGATGGGATGGACCCAGTACTTT
v_gene: TRBV20-1
len: 11
j_gene: TRBJ2-5
d_gene: .
abundance: few

CDR3aa: CASRLFIQTQYF
CDR3nt: TGTGCCAGCAGACTGTTTATCCAGACCCAGTACTTC
v_gene: TRBV2
len: 12
j_gene: TRBJ2-5
d_gene: .
abundance: .

CDR3aa: CASSQDRDRVRSGYTF
CDR3nt: TGCGCCAGCAGCCAAGATCGCGACAGGGTCCGTAGTGGCTACACCTTC
v_gene: TRBV4-3
len: 16
j_gene: TRBJ1-2
d_gene: TRBD1
abundance: .

CDR3aa: CASSEYSGFSDTQYF
CDR3nt: TGTGCCAGCAGTGAATACTCTGGTTTCTCAGATACGCAGTATTTT
v_gene: TRBV25-1
len: 15
j_gene: TRBJ2-3
d_gene: .
abundance: .

CDR3aa: CASSLRLAGGNEQYF
CDR3nt: TGTGCCAGCAGCTTAAGGCTAGCGGGGGGGAATGAGCAGTACTTC
v_gene: TRBV11-2
len: 15
j_gene: TRBJ2-5
d_gene: TRBD2
abundance: few

CDR3aa: CASSGLGDSNEQFF
CDR3nt: TGTGCCAGCAGCGGACTAGGGGATTCCAATGAGCAGTTCTTC
v_gene: TRBV6-2/TRBV6-3
len: 14
j_gene: TRBJ2-1
d_gene: TRBD2
abundance: .

CDR3aa: CASSYGGAGGYEQFF
CDR3nt: TGTGCCAGCAGTTACGGTGGGGCGGGGGGATATGAGCAGTTCTTC
v_gene: TRBV12-3/TRBV12-4
len: 15
j_gene: TRBJ2-1
d_gene: TRBD2
abundance: .

CDR3aa: CASTLETSGGKTQYF
CDR3nt: TGTGCCAGCACTCTAGAGACTAGCGGGGGCAAGACCCAGTACTTC
v_gene: TRBV11-2
len: 15
j_gene: TRBJ2-5
d_gene: TRBD2
abundance: .

CDR3aa: CASSSGLVGGQEGQFF
CDR3nt: TGTGCCAGCAGCTCCGGACTAGTGGGGGGACAAGAGGGGCAGTTCTTC
v_gene: TRBV7-2
len: 16
j_gene: TRBJ2-1
d_gene: .
abundance: .

CDR3aa: CASSYEIPGYGYTF
CDR3nt: TGTGCCAGCAGTTACGAGATCCCTGGCTATGGCTACACCTTC
v_gene: TRBV6-6
len: 14
j_gene: TRBJ1-2
d_gene: .
abundance: .

CDR3aa: CASSLAQGFRVNTEAFF
CDR3nt: TGCGCCAGCAGCTTGGCTCAGGGGTTCAGGGTAAACACTGAAGCTTTCTTT
v_gene: TRBV5-1
len: 17
j_gene: TRBJ1-1
d_gene: .
abundance: once

CDR3aa: CASSSTGQGQGYGYTF
CDR3nt: TGTGCCAGCAGCTCTACCGGACAGGGCCAAGGCTATGGCTACACCTTC
v_gene: TRBV12-3/TRBV12-4
len: 16
j_gene: TRBJ1-2
d_gene: TRBD1
abundance: .

CDR3aa: CASNRDRETQYF
CDR3nt: TGTGCCAGCAACAGGGATAGGGAGACCCAGTACTTC
v_gene: TRBV2
len: 12
j_gene: TRBJ2-5
d_gene: .
abundance: .

CDR3aa: CASSIPRGSYGYTF
CDR3nt: TGTGCCAGCAGCATCCCGAGGGGTTCCTATGGCTACACCTTC
v_gene: TRBV5-6
len: 14
j_gene: TRBJ1-2
d_gene: .
abundance: .

CDR3aa: CAARSGRVGDGTDTQYF
CDR3nt: TGTGCCGCACGAAGCGGGAGGGTTGGAGACGGCACAGATACGCAGTATTTT
v_gene: TRBV6-1
len: 17
j_gene: TRBJ2-3
d_gene: TRBD2
abundance: .

CDR3aa: CASSPETGNQPQHF
CDR3nt: TGTGCCAGCAGTCCAGAGACAGGAAATCAGCCCCAGCATTTT
v_gene: TRBV27
len: 14
j_gene: TRBJ1-5
d_gene: .
abundance: few

CDR3aa: CSADRGTDEQFF
CDR3nt: TGCAGCGCCGATAGGGGAACTGATGAGCAGTTCTTC
v_gene: TRBV29-1
len: 12
j_gene: TRBJ2-1
d_gene: .
abundance: .

CDR3aa: CASSSGRSPSAQYF
CDR3nt: TGTGCCAGCAGTTCGGGCAGGAGCCCCTCGGCCCAGTACTTC
v_gene: TRBV12-3/TRBV12-4
len: 14
j_gene: TRBJ2-5
d_gene: .
abundance: many

CDR3aa: CASLQGAETQYF
CDR3nt: TGTGCCAGCCTACAGGGCGCGGAGACCCAGTACTTC
v_gene: TRBV14
len: 12
j_gene: TRBJ2-5
d_gene: .
abundance: .

CDR3aa: CSAPSGGEWEQYF
CDR3nt: TGCAGTGCACCGAGCGGGGGGGAGTGGGAGCAGTACTTC
v_gene: TRBV20-1
len: 13
j_gene: TRBJ2-7
d_gene: TRBD2
abundance: .

CDR3aa: CASSLDARGYGYTF
CDR3nt: TGCGCCAGCAGCTTGGATGCGAGGGGCTATGGCTACACCTTC
v_gene: TRBV5-1
len: 14
j_gene: TRBJ1-2
d_gene: .
abundance: .

CDR3aa: CASSYGSGHLQETQYF
CDR3nt: TGTGCCAGCAGTTACGGGTCGGGGCATCTCCAAGAGACCCAGTACTTC
v_gene: TRBV6-2/TRBV6-3
len: 16
j_gene: TRBJ2-5
d_gene: .
abundance: few

CDR3aa: CASSSPGVGEQYF
CDR3nt: TGTGCCAGCAGTTCCCCGGGAGTCGGGGAGCAGTACTTC
v_gene: TRBV28
len: 13
j_gene: TRBJ2-7
d_gene: .
abundance: .

CDR3aa: CASSYRGVYNEQFF
CDR3nt: TGTGCCAGCAGTTACAGGGGTGTCTACAATGAGCAGTTCTTC
v_gene: TRBV6-5
len: 14
j_gene: TRBJ2-1
d_gene: .
abundance: .

CDR3aa: CASREPGPYEQYF
CDR3nt: TGTGCCAGCAGGGAACCCGGGCCCTACGAGCAGTACTTC
v_gene: TRBV2
len: 13
j_gene: TRBJ2-7
d_gene: .
abundance: .